This T cell receptor beta chain was sequenced in a study of cytomegalovirus exposure and HLA in healthy donors. Looking at the study overall: The same platform used for the 650 to 850 first-cohort repertoires was also used for the 100 to 150 validation repertoires, as a later analysis reported. Regarding the study as a whole: Using the classifier, cytomegalovirus status was reportedly diagnosed with high specificity and sensitivity.

This CDR3 has 14 residues. With V trimmed by 6 bases and J by 6 bases, 6 bases remained unmatched. Germline V gene lookup returns CDR1 MNHEY and CDR2 SVGAGI. On this clone itself: The target antigen is unknown.

Using immunoSEQ multiplex PCR, the repertoire was profiled, and TCRdb retains in-frame clones only, with some absent. This table holds some 110,000 clones, about 84% found once. The chain combines TRBV6-5 with TRBJ2-2; 8 nucleotides align to TRBD1. This clonotype was sampled from a man younger than 30 in good health and CMV-seronegative. The sample comprised PBMCs. The CDR3 DNA reads as TGTGCCAGCAGCTCCAGGGGGCGGGCCGGGGAGCTGTTTTTT. Encoded protein: CASSSRGRAGELFF.